A selection of T cell receptor beta chains follows, all from one sample in a study of CD8 T cell repertoires and HIV-1 epitope variants. These TCRs' antigens remain unknown. Generated by immunoSEQ multiplex PCR, the TCRdb table keeps only in-frame clones and is missing some. The profile shows approximately 5,000 clones, approximately 70% of them singletons. Input material: cultured CD8+ T cells derived from PBMCs. The receptors were gathered from a male donor with HIV. CDR3s include the opening cysteine and the closing phenylalanine or tryptophan. D genes are given only for firm matches. Part of the rows lack a size; the others show once, few, many or a class for expanded clones.

TRBV11-2	TRBJ1-3	few	NA	CASSFPSQGNSGNTIYF	TGTGCCAGCAGCTTCCCCTCGCAGGGTAACTCTGGAAACACCATATATTTT
TRBV12-1	TRBJ2-7	NA	NA	CASSLGRAPYEQYF	TGTGCCAGCAGCTTGGGGCGGGCCCCCTACGAGCAGTACTTC
TRBV5-6	TRBJ1-4	NA	NA	CASSLSTDEKLFF	TGTGCCAGCAGCTTAAGTACAGACGAAAAACTGTTTTTT
TRBV2	TRBJ2-7	few	NA	CASSESVREQYF	TGTGCCAGCAGTGAAAGCGTTAGGGAGCAGTACTTC
TRBV19	TRBJ1-5	NA	NA	CASSISGYRQPQHF	TGTGCCAGTAGTATTTCAGGGTACCGTCAGCCCCAGCATTTT
TRBV7-7	TRBJ2-3	NA	NA	CASSLAYTDTQYF	TGTGCTAGCAGCTTAGCGTATACAGATACGCAGTATTTT
TRBV29-1	TRBJ1-5	NA	NA	CSVGSGTAQHF	TGCAGCGTTGGGAGTGGGACGGCCCAGCATTTT
TRBV6-5	TRBJ2-2	NA	TRBD1	CASSLTGGRSGELFF	TGTGCCAGCAGTTTGACAGGGGGCAGGAGCGGGGAGCTGTTTTTT
TRBV27	TRBJ2-2	once	TRBD2	CASSFGSGGPTGELFF	TGTGCCAGCAGTTTCGGTAGCGGGGGGCCCACCGGGGAGCTGTTTTTT
TRBV5-1	TRBJ2-1	NA	NA	CASSLEGLRFESYEQFF	TGCGCCAGCAGCTTGGAGGGATTGCGGTTTGAATCCTATGAGCAGTTCTTC
TRBV7-6	TRBJ2-3	NA	TRBD1	CASTAPGQGLDTQYF	TGTGCCAGCACGGCCCCGGGACAGGGTTTAGATACGCAGTATTTT
TRBV4-2	TRBJ2-7	NA	NA	CASSQDRTAYEQYF	TGTGCCAGCAGCCAAGATAGGACAGCCTACGAGCAGTACTTC
TRBV5-1	TRBJ2-1	NA	NA	CASSSSSYNEQFF	TGCGCCAGCAGCTCCAGCTCCTACAATGAGCAGTTCTTC
TRBV7-9	TRBJ2-7	NA	NA	CASSSPQGYEQYF	TGTGCCAGCAGCTCGCCTCAGGGCTACGAGCAGTACTTC
TRBV19	TRBJ1-5	NA	NA	CASSSDSRNQPQHF	TGTGCCAGTAGTTCGGACAGCCGCAATCAGCCCCAGCATTTT
TRBV2	TRBJ2-7	few	TRBD1	CASGTGTYEQYF	TGTGCCAGCGGGACAGGGACATACGAGCAGTACTTC
TRBV9	TRBJ1-1	once	NA	CASSVGPTTTNTEAFF	TGTGCCAGCAGCGTAGGACCAACCACAACGAACACTGAAGCTTTCTTT
TRBV19	TRBJ1-5	few	TRBD1	CASSPGQGAQPQHF	TGTGCCAGTAGTCCCGGACAGGGGGCTCAGCCCCAGCATTTT
TRBV9	TRBJ1-4	few	NA	CASSEGGDKAEKLFF	TGTGCCAGCAGCGAGGGGGGTGACAAAGCAGAAAAACTGTTTTTT
TRBV27	TRBJ1-2	NA	NA	CASSPAPGGGVGGYGYTF	TGTGCCAGCAGTCCGGCGCCAGGTGGGGGTGTGGGGGGCTATGGCTACACCTTC
TRBV13	TRBJ2-3	NA	TRBD1	CASSLRDRATDTQYF	TGTGCCAGCAGCTTAAGGGACAGGGCCACAGATACGCAGTATTTT
TRBV6-4	TRBJ1-1	few	NA	CASSVDQQGKAFF	TGTGCCAGCAGTGTCGATCAACAGGGAAAAGCTTTCTTT
TRBV28	TRBJ1-2	NA	NA	CASNPSDRNYGYTF	TGTGCCAGCAACCCCTCGGACAGAAACTATGGCTACACCTTC
TRBV13	TRBJ2-2	NA	NA	CASAGPTGELFF	TGTGCCAGCGCAGGGCCCACCGGGGAGCTGTTTTTT
TRBV6-5	TRBJ1-2	once	NA	CASSYSGSGNYGYTF	TGTGCCAGCAGTTACTCGGGGTCGGGGAACTATGGCTACACCTTC
TRBV11-2	TRBJ1-2	few	TRBD1	CASRDRTLAVF	TGTGCCTCGAGGGACAGGACATTGGCGGTCTTC
TRBV15	TRBJ1-5	few	NA	CATRDWDSNQPQHF	TGTGCCACCAGAGATTGGGACAGCAATCAGCCCCAGCATTTT
TRBV5-4	TRBJ2-1	NA	NA	CASSLAWSSYNEQFF	TGTGCCAGCAGCTTGGCGTGGAGCTCCTACAATGAGCAGTTCTTC
TRBV30	TRBJ1-2	NA	NA	CAWSGGVLDGYTF	TGTGCCTGGAGTGGTGGGGTTTTGGATGGCTACACCTTC
TRBV18	TRBJ2-1	NA	NA	CASSPETNYNEQFF	TGTGCCAGCTCACCCGAGACAAACTACAATGAGCAGTTCTTC
TRBV25-1	TRBJ1-1	NA	NA	CASSEVGQSEAFF	TGTGCCAGCAGTGAAGTCGGACAGTCTGAAGCTTTCTTT
TRBV7-9	TRBJ1-3	NA	TRBD1	CAAEDRGNTIYF	TGTGCCGCGGAGGACAGGGGAAACACCATATATTTT
TRBV6-5	TRBJ1-1	NA	NA	CASTPVRGTEAFF	TGTGCCAGCACCCCGGTCAGGGGCACTGAAGCTTTCTTT
TRBV28	TRBJ2-1	NA	NA	CASSLYRGEQFF	TGTGCCAGCAGTTTATATCGGGGAGAGCAGTTCTTC
TRBV28	TRBJ2-1	NA	TRBD2	CASSPPGLGGNEQFF	TGTGCCAGCAGTCCTCCGGGACTAGGGGGAAATGAGCAGTTCTTC
TRBV4-3	TRBJ1-4	large	NA	CASSQDSTGNIATNEKLFF	TGCGCCAGCAGCCAAGATTCAACGGGGAACATTGCAACTAATGAAAAACTGTTTTTT